Listed here is a single TCR beta chain. No antigen is known for it. Per-base quality was not reported, and no clone a single base away is much larger than it. The CDR3 covers 16 residues, taking in both the cysteine and the phenylalanine. Only the CDR3 region is kept as DNA, spanning 48 bases read in frame from base 1. The germline V gene gives CDR1 as SGHRS and CDR2 as YFSETQ. Compared with germline, V lacks 4 bases and J lacks 0 bases; bases without a gene match: 7. The data were taken from a study of CD8 T cells in ankylosing spondylitis (dated by TCRdb to about 2017). Study-level background: To find TCR variants linked to disease, the study profiled T cell receptor beta repertoires in ankylosing spondylitis patients and healthy donors. The full study cohort was made up of about 25 ankylosing spondylitis patients and fewer than 120 healthy donors. Peripheral blood samples were taken, and synovial fluid was additionally collected from ankylosing spondylitis patients.

The full study reports these points: A TCR beta motif made up of several highly homologous amino acid variants appeared to be characteristic of blood from ankylosing spondylitis patients. Some TCR beta motif variants had previously been reported in synovial fluid and blood of reactive arthritis patients, which suggested common disease-initiation mechanisms. The disease-linked clones showed a CD8+ phenotype and occurred at relatively low frequencies in peripheral blood. Significant enrichment of the disease-linked clones was reported in matched synovial fluid samples from ankylosing spondylitis patients.

TCRdb records Illumina HiSeq 2500 as the sequencer. TCR beta libraries were prepared by quantitative 5'-RACE with molecular barcodes. The source study handled its data this way. A new computational method, built on a probabilistic model of VDJ rearrangement, was used to identify disease-linked TCR variants. TCRdb applied fastp at Q25 and MiXCR to the public reads, then kept only in-frame beta chains. Each CDR3 protein gets just one entry, which takes the most common genes and DNA from the rows behind it. The V and J calls and clone size are TCRdb's, not the authors'. The table for this sample lists around 540,000 distinct CDR3 sequences; approximately 12% of them were counted only once. Clones ranked in the top ten supply about 6.5% of the sample.

Sequences were obtained from blood, either unsorted or a sorted T cell fraction (not recorded which). This clonotype was obtained from a male donor with ankylosing spondylitis. This receptor chain uses TRBV5-1 and TRBJ1-3; 7 junctional bases match TRBD1. The CDR3 reads CASSGGQYYSGNTIYF. The DNA is TGCGCCAGCAGCGGGGGACAGTACTACTCTGGAAACACCATATATTTT.